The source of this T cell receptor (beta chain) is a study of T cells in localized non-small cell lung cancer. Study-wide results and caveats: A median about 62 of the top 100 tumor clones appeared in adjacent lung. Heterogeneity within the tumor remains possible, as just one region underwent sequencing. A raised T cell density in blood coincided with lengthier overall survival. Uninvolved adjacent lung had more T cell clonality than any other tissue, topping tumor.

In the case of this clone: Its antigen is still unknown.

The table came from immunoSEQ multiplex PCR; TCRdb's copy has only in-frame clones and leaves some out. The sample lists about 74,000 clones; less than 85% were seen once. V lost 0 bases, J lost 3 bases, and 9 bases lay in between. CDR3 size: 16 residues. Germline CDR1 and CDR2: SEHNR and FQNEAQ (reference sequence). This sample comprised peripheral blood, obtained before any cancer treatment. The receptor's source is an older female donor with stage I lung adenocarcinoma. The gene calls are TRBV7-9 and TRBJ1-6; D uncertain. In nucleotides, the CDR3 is TGTGCCAGCAGCTTAGCGCCACAAGGCTATAATTCACCCCTCCACTTT. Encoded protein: CASSLAPQGYNSPLHF. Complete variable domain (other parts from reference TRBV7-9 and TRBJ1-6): DTGVSQNPRHKITKRGQNVTFRCDPISEHNRLYWYRQTLGQGPEFLTYFQNEAQLEKSRLLSDRFSAERPKGSFSTLEIQRTEQGDSAMYLCASSLAPQGYNSPLHFGNGTRLTVT.